The source of this T cell receptor (beta chain) is a study of CD8+ T cells in alopecia areata. cDNA prepared by RNA extraction and subsequent reverse transcription served as the template for sequencing. Sequencing used immunoSEQ multiplex PCR; TCRdb keeps in-frame clones, though not all of them. Among roughly 10,000 clones listed, roughly 59% were seen once. V was pared by 10 bases and J by 6 bases, with 10 bases of the junction left unmatched. Germline assignment: CDR1 LNHDA and CDR2 SQIVND (reference sequence). The CDR3 sequence is 14 residues long. Peripheral blood and lesional scalp punch biopsies came from alopecia areata patients.

The chain carries TRBV19 and TRBJ2-3; 10 bases match TRBD1. The sample in question was skin, obtained at week 0. This clonotype originated in a human donor with alopecia areata. The chain's CDR3 is CATSRQGASDTQYF. DNA for the CDR3: TGTGCCACCTCCCGACAGGGGGCATCTGATACGCAGTATTTT.